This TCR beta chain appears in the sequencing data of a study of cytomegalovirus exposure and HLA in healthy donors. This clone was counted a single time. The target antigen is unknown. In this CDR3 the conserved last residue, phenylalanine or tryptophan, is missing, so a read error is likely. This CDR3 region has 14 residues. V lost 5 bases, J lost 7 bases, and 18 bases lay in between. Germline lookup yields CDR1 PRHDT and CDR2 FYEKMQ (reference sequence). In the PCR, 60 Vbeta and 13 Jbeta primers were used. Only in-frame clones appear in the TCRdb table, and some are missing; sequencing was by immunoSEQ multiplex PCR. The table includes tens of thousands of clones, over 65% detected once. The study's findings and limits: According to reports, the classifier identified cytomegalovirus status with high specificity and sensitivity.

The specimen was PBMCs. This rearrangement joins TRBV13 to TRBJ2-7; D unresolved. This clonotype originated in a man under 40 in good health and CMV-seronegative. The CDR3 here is CASSHLGSPLEQYL. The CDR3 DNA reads TGTGCCAGCAGCCACCTGGGCTCTCCCTTAGAGCAGTACCTC.